The 28 T cell receptor beta chains in this list originate from one sample, sequenced in a study of cytomegalovirus exposure and HLA in healthy donors (dated by TCRdb to the late 2010s). Library preparation used the immunoSEQ multiplex PCR assay. For the multiplex PCR, a mixture combining 60 forward primers for TCR Vbeta segments and 13 reverse primers for TCR Jbeta segments was used. TCRdb provides this immuneACCESS table in a form limited to in-frame rearrangements. Some clones are lacking; in checked studies, under half of them reflect an unresolved V gene, and why the rest are absent is not known. Recorded for this sample are about 200,000 clones; 80% to 85% of them occurred a single time. The ten largest clonotypes hold approximately 2.5% of the sample. Sequencing used PBMCs. The receptors here all came from a woman between 35 and 50 years old in good health and CMV-seronegative.

The V call is TRBV7-9, the J call TRBJ1-2, with unresolved D. The CDR3 spans 14 residues. Germline V CDR1 and CDR2: SEHNR, FQNEAQ (reference sequence). Trimming cost V 4 bases and J 0 bases, with 9 bases left between them. The chain's CDR3 is CASSSGWANYGYTF. Written as DNA, the CDR3 is TGTGCCAGCAGCTCGGGTTGGGCTAACTATGGCTACACCTTC.

V gene TRBV5-6 combines with J gene TRBJ2-5; D is possibly TRBD1 (6 bases). The CDR3 covers 13 residues. Per germline, CDR1 SGHDT and CDR2 YYEEEE. V lost 3 bases to trimming and J lost 7 bases, with 13 bases between them. The CDR3 sequence: CASSWTAAGTQYF. The CDR3 coding sequence is TGTGCCAGCAGCTGGACAGCCGCCGGGACCCAGTACTTC.

This chain uses TRBV29-1 with TRBJ2-7; 7 nucleotides match TRBD2. In germline, CDR1 is SQVTM, CDR2 ANQGSEA. V lost 6 bases, J lost 4 bases, and 6 bases stayed unmatched. This CDR3 region has 12 residues. The CDR3 region is CSVGGLRYEQYF. As DNA, the CDR3 is TGCAGCGTGGGAGGGCTTAGATACGAGCAGTACTTC.

The rearrangement uses TRBV4-1 and TRBJ1-1; D unclear. Germline values: CDR1 MGHRA, CDR2 YSYEKL. The ends were cut back, 3 bases at V and 6 bases at J, with 17 bases in the middle. The CDR3 is made up of 15 amino acids. The CDR3 reads CASSQGPSSVAEAFF. The CDR3, as DNA: TGCGCCAGCAGCCAGGGCCCCTCCAGTGTCGCTGAAGCTTTCTTT.

V usage is TRBV5-1 and J usage is TRBJ2-5; tentative D call: TRBD1 (6 bases). The V and J ends lost 4 bases and 1 base respectively, with 11 bases between them. The V gene's germline CDR1 is SGHRS and CDR2 YFSETQ. CDR3 size: 14 residues. The CDR3, as DNA: TGCGCCAGCAGCACCTCAGGGGCCCAAGAGACCCAGTACTTC. This codes for CASSTSGAQETQYF.

The gene calls are TRBV11-2 and TRBJ1-4; no definite D call. In germline, CDR1 is SGHAT, CDR2 FQNNGV. The ends were cut back, 5 bases at V and 8 bases at J, with 15 bases in the middle. CDR3 length: 14 amino acids. The CDR3 coding sequence is TGTGCCAGCAGCGGAAACCGAACGGAGGAAAAACTGTTTTTT. This sequence encodes CASSGNRTEEKLFF.

The V call is TRBV21-1, the J call TRBJ1-5; the table's D call TRBD1 went unverified against the DNA. TRBV21-1 is a documented pseudogene. CDR3 length equals 20 residues. CDR3 bases: TGTGCCAGCAGCAAAGCATTTAATCGAGGACAGGGTATATTTAATAAGGCCCAGCATTTT. Its translation: CASSKAFNRGQGIFNKAQHF.

The rearrangement links TRBV4-1 to TRBJ2-1; TRBD1 is a possible D gene (6 bases). With 0 bases removed from V and 2 bases from J, the gap between germline ends came to 11 bases. The length of the CDR3 is 16 residues. In germline, CDR1 is MGHRA, CDR2 YSYEKL. CDR3 nucleotide sequence: TGCGCCAGCAGCCAAGAAGGGGGAATCCCCTACAATGAGCAGTTCTTC. Translation: CASSQEGGIPYNEQFF.

The rearrangement uses TRBV14 and TRBJ1-2; 10 bases agree with TRBD1. Unmatched junction bases numbered 1, after V lost 2 bases and J lost 7 bases. Germline V lookup: CDR1 SGHDN, CDR2 FVKESK. CDR3 size: 13 residues. CDR3 region: CASSQWTGGGYTF. The CDR3, as DNA: TGTGCCAGCAGCCAATGGACAGGGGGTGGCTACACCTTC.

The genes are TRBV30 and TRBJ1-2; a possible D gene is TRBD1 (6 bases). Germline CDR1 GTSNPN, CDR2 SVGIG (reference sequence). V was cut by 1 base and J by 5 bases, with 14 bases left in between. The CDR3 consists of 14 residues. As DNA, the CDR3 is TGTGCCTGGAGTGGGGGGACACACTATTATGGCTACACCTTC. Amino acids: CAWSGGTHYYGYTF.

This clone was seen just once. The chain recombines TRBV7-3 with TRBJ2-3; 13 bases fit TRBD2. The CDR3 has 16 amino acids. V trimming: 4 bases; J trimming: 6 bases; junction bases outside the gene matches: 7. CDR1 and CDR2 (germline): SGHTA, FQGTGA. The CDR3 is CASSYQTSGRFDTQYF. The CDR3 DNA is TGTGCCAGCAGCTACCAGACTAGCGGGAGGTTTGATACGCAGTATTTT.

The chain joins TRBV7-9 to TRBJ2-7; 10 nucleotides line up with TRBD1. This CDR3 comprises 15 residues. The germline V gene has CDR1 SEHNR and CDR2 FQNEAQ (reference sequence). J gave up 3 bases and V 6 bases, and 8 bases lay outside the gene matches. The CDR3 is CASSIGWTGGYEQYF. Written as DNA, the CDR3 is TGTGCCAGCAGTATAGGGTGGACAGGGGGCTACGAGCAGTACTTC.

V usage is TRBV20-1 and J usage is TRBJ2-1; no clear D. CDR1 is DFQATT, CDR2 SNEGSKA, per germline (reference sequence). The CDR3 is made up of 11 amino acids. With 7 bases removed from V and 5 bases from J, the gap between germline ends came to 9 bases. The chain's CDR3 is CSVGRNNEQFF. In nucleotides, the CDR3 is TGCAGTGTGGGCAGAAACAATGAGCAGTTCTTC.

V usage is TRBV28 and J usage is TRBJ1-1; possible D gene TRBD1, 5 bases. V was pared by 2 bases and J by 1 base, with 11 bases between. The CDR3 is made up of 15 amino acids. Looked up from germline, CDR1 is MDHEN and CDR2 is SYDVKM. CDR3 sequence reads: CASSLGGEGNTEAFF. CDR3 in DNA: TGTGCCAGCAGTTTAGGGGGGGAGGGGAACACTGAAGCTTTCTTT.

V is TRBV6-5 and J is TRBJ1-2; no definite D call. The V end was cut by 0 bases, the J end by 6 bases, with 14 bases between. The CDR3 covers 15 residues. Germline assignment: CDR1 MNHEY and CDR2 SVGAGI. The CDR3: CASSYSSQYPHGYTF. In DNA form, the CDR3 reads TGTGCCAGCAGTTACTCTAGCCAGTATCCCCATGGCTACACCTTC.

The chain uses TRBV29-1 and TRBJ1-1; no definite D call. Germline CDR1 SQVTM, CDR2 ANQGSEA. The V gene lost 5 bases and the J gene lost 4 bases, with 11 bases spanning the gap. The CDR3 runs to 12 residues. The CDR3 DNA reads as TGCAGCGTTCCTGGCGGAGGCACTGAAGCTTTCTTT. This sequence encodes CSVPGGGTEAFF. The full variable domain, its missing parts supplied by reference TRBV29-1 and TRBJ1-1, is SAVISQKPSRDICQRGTSLTIQCQVDSQVTMMFWYRQQPGQSLTLIATANQGSEATYESGFVIDKFPISRPNLTFSTLTVSNMSPEDSSIYLCSVPGGGTEAFFGQGTRLTVV.

This chain links TRBV15 with TRBJ2-2; D possibly corresponds to TRBD2 (7 bases). Germline V CDR1 and CDR2: LNHNV, YYDKDF (reference sequence). The CDR3 has 14 residues. Trimming pared 6 bases from V and 5 bases from J, leaving 13 bases between. Written as DNA, the CDR3 is TGTGCCACCAGAGGGGGGGGAGAAACCGGGGAGCTGTTTTTT. Its translation: CATRGGGETGELFF.

The gene calls are TRBV2 and TRBJ2-1; D is ambiguous. This CDR3 spans 9 amino acids. Germline V gene lookup returns CDR1 SNHLY and CDR2 FYNNEI. CDR3 in amino acids: CGPREEQFF. CDR3 sequence (DNA): TGTGGACCTAGAGAGGAGCAGTTCTTC.

Only a few counts were recorded for this clone. J is TRBJ1-6 and V is TRBV5-1; 10 nucleotides line up with TRBD1. Germline lookup yields CDR1 SGHRS and CDR2 YFSETQ. This CDR3 has 17 residues. V lost 7 bases to trimming and J lost 10 bases; unmatched junction nucleotides: 17. CDR3 loop: CASRQGAALDPWSPLHF. For the CDR3, the DNA is TGCGCCAGCCGACAGGGGGCGGCCCTGGACCCATGGTCACCCCTCCACTTT.

The genes are TRBV19 and TRBJ1-5, with 9 bases aligning to TRBD1. This CDR3 is built from 15 residues. Germline CDR1 is LNHDA and CDR2 is SQIVND (reference sequence). V lost 3 bases, J lost 3 bases, and 3 bases stayed unmatched. CDR3 sequence: CASSMGQGPNQPQHF. The CDR3 coding sequence is TGTGCCAGTAGTATGGGACAGGGCCCCAATCAGCCCCAGCATTTT.

The chain is built from TRBV6-1 and TRBJ2-5; 11 nucleotides align to TRBD2. Germline V CDR1 and CDR2: MNHNS, SASEGT. The CDR3 is 13 amino acids. V gave up 7 bases and J gave up 4 bases; unmatched junction bases: 2. This CDR3 is CASKLAGAETQYF. CDR3 in DNA: TGTGCCAGCAAACTAGCGGGAGCAGAGACCCAGTACTTC.

The chain joins TRBV30 to TRBJ1-2, with TRBD1 as a possible D gene (5 bases). The germline V gene encodes CDR1 GTSNPN and CDR2 SVGIG (reference sequence). CDR3 length: 15 amino acids. V lost 0 bases and J 4 bases, leaving 15 bases between the germline ends. The CDR3 nucleotides read TGTGCCTGGAGTGTACAGGACATTCCGATCTATGGCTACACCTTC. Translated: CAWSVQDIPIYGYTF.

The chain has TRBV7-3 and TRBJ1-2; 8 nucleotides align to TRBD1. CDR3 length equals 14 residues. From germline, CDR1 is SGHTA and CDR2 FQGTGA. V shed 5 bases, J shed 8 bases, and the junction held 10 bases outside the gene matches. Here the CDR3 DNA reads TGTGCCAGCAGCGAACAGGGACAGGTCGGGGGCTACACCTTC. Its protein product is CASSEQGQVGGYTF.

The chain uses TRBV5-4 and TRBJ1-2, with no clear D. CDR3 length equals 13 residues. V lost 5 bases to trimming and J lost 5 bases, with 13 bases between them. CDR1 is SGHNT and CDR2 is YYREEE in the germline V gene (reference sequence). This chain's CDR3 is CASRAVRGYGYTF. CDR3 DNA: TGTGCCAGCAGGGCGGTCCGGGGATATGGCTACACCTTC.

V usage is TRBV7-2 and J usage is TRBJ2-2, with no clear D. Germline V gene lookup returns CDR1 SGHTA and CDR2 FQGNSA. The V gene lost 5 bases and the J gene lost 2 bases, with 18 bases spanning the gap. This CDR3 region has 17 residues. The CDR3 DNA reads TGTGCCAGCAGCCAAAGACGGAAGCGCGGTAACACCGGGGAGCTGTTTTTT. Translation gives CASSQRRKRGNTGELFF.

A few counts support this clone. V is TRBV5-1 and J is TRBJ2-3, with D possibly matching TRBD2 (6 bases). The CDR3 has 14 amino acids. From germline, CDR1 is SGHRS and CDR2 YFSETQ. The V end lost 4 bases, the J end lost 6 bases, and 15 bases lay between the germline ends. The CDR3 protein is CASSISGRGDTQYF. The CDR3 DNA reads TGCGCCAGCAGCATTAGCGGTCGAGGTGATACGCAGTATTTT.

The V call is TRBV7-3, the J call TRBJ2-1; weak D call: TRBD2 (6 bases). V was clipped by 0 bases and J by 5 bases, with 14 bases between them. From germline, CDR1 is SGHTA and CDR2 FQGTGA. The CDR3 covers 16 residues. The CDR3 sequence is CASSLTRASANNEQFF. The CDR3 region has the DNA TGTGCCAGCAGCTTAACGAGGGCTAGCGCGAACAATGAGCAGTTCTTC.

The J gene is TRBJ1-2, the V gene TRBV19; tentative D call: TRBD1 (6 bases). V was clipped by 3 bases and J by 6 bases, with 14 bases between them. The CDR3 has 14 amino acids. CDR1 and CDR2 from the germline V gene are LNHDA and SQIVND (reference sequence). The CDR3 loop is CASSMGTPQNGYTF. CDR3 nucleotide sequence: TGTGCCAGTAGTATGGGGACACCTCAGAATGGCTACACCTTC.